This TCR beta chain was documented in a study of blood T cell repertoires in COVID-19. Germline V gene lookup returns CDR1 SGHAT and CDR2 FQNNGV. The ends were cut back, 5 bases at V and 8 bases at J, with 18 bases in the middle. The CDR3 spans 15 residues. Sequencing used immunoSEQ multiplex PCR; TCRdb keeps in-frame clones, though not all of them. The sample carries tens of thousands of clones, approximately 90% recorded once. The TCR comes from a man older than 75 with acute or convalescent COVID-19. The material sequenced was peripheral blood. V is TRBV11-2 and J is TRBJ1-4, with D possibly TRBD1 on 6 matching bases. CDR3 residues: CASSPRAQGMEKLFF. The CDR3 coding sequence is TGTGCCAGCAGCCCGCGAGCACAGGGCATGGAAAAACTGTTTTTT.